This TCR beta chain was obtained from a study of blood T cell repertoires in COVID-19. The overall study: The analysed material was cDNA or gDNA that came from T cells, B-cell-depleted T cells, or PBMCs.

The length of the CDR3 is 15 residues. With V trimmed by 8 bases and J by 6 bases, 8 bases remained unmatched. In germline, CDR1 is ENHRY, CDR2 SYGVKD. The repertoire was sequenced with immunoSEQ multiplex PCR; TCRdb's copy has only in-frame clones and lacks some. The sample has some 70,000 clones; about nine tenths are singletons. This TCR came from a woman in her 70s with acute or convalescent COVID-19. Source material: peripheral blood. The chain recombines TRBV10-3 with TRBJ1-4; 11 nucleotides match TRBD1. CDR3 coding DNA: TGTGCCATCTCGCCTAGGACAGGGGGCGATGAAAAACTGTTTTTT. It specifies CAISPRTGGDEKLFF.